The clone carrying this T cell receptor beta chain was counted a few times. Its antigen remains unidentified. The data were obtained in a study of human T cells and chemical hapten exposure. The overall study: How much TCR each sample yielded varied, mostly because pooled library volumes differed slightly. General study results and limits: Significantly more large CDR3 similarity clusters were formed by expanded TCRs than by controls.

Time point meaning: patch test 2, 6 weeks after DPC sensitization. Documented treatment: therapeutic diphenylcyclopropenone sensitization with weekly scalp DPC. TCRdb reprocessed the RACE reads with MiXCR, giving one entry per CDR3 protein. The sample includes tens of thousands of distinct CDR3 sequences, around 6.7% of them seen just once. There are 15 residues in the CDR3. V was pared by 5 bases and J by 9 bases, with 17 bases between. Germline CDR1 and CDR2: SGHTA and FQGTGA. Sequenced here: whole blood, sampled in connection with sensitization to the hapten diphenylcyclopropenone (DPC). This receptor was obtained from a woman under 40 with alopecia areata. Some clones in this sample may be carry-over from other donors' samples. The chain links TRBV7-3 to TRBJ1-6, with D perhaps matching TRBD1 (5 bases). CDR3 residues: CASSERGVPSSPLHF. The CDR3 nucleotides are TGTGCCAGCAGCGAACGGGGGGTCCCAAGTTCACCCCTCCACTTT. The full variable domain, rest sourced from reference TRBV7-3 and TRBJ1-6, is GAGVSQTPSNKVTEKGKYVELRCDPISGHTALYWYRQSLGQGPEFLIYFQGTGAADDSGLPNDRFFAVRPEGSVSTLKIQRTERGDSAVYLCASSERGVPSSPLHFGNGTRLTVT.